This T cell receptor beta chain is from a study of blood T cells in healthy people across ages. With V trimmed by 6 bases and J by 5 bases, 11 bases remained unmatched. Germline V CDR1 and CDR2: MDHEN, SYDVKM. The CDR3 extends over 15 amino acids. Primers used in a second PCR of roughly 6 to 11 cycles were a sample-barcoded 5' primer and a J-beta primer mix. TCRdb recomputed calls from the 5' RACE reads with MiXCR, one row per CDR3 protein. Among just under 550,000 distinct CDR3 sequences listed, nearly 25% were seen once. These data were also filed under a second study, of T cells of mothers and their children.

The sequence derives from a boy between 10 and 17 years old in good health. This chain uses TRBV28 with TRBJ2-3; TRBD2 aligns across 7 bases. The sequenced sample consisted of blood. CDR3 nucleotide sequence: TGTGCCAGCAGCTCCCTAGAGGGAGGGCTAGATACGCAGTATTTT. The encoded protein is CASSSLEGGLDTQYF.